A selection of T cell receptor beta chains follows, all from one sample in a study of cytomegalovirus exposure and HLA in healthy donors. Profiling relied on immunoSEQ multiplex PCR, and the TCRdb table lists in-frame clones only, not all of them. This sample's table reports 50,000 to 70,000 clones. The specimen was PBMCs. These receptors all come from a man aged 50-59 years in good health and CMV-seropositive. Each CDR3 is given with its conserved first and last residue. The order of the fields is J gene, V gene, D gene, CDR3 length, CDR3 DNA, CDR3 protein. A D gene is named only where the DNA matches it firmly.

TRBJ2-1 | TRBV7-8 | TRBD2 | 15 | TGTGCCAGCAGCTTAATCGGGACTAGTGGCAATGAGCAGTTCTTC | CASSLIGTSGNEQFF
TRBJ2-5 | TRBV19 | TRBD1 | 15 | TGTGCCAGTAGTATAGTTGGGACAGGGTACGAGACCCAGTACTTC | CASSIVGTGYETQYF
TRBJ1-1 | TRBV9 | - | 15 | TGTGCCAGCAGCCCCCATCTAGCGGGGAGTACTGAAGCTTTCTTT | CASSPHLAGSTEAFF
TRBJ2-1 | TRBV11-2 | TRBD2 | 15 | TGTGCCAGCAGCTTAGACCAGCGGGGCTACAATGAGCAGTTCTTC | CASSLDQRGYNEQFF
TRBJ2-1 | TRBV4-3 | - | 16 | TGCGCCAGCAGCCAAGAGGGGGGGACAGGTTACAATGAGCAGTTCTTC | CASSQEGGTGYNEQFF
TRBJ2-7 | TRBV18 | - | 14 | TGTGCCAGCTCACCACGTGAGGGGGCCTACGAGCAGTACTTC | CASSPREGAYEQYF
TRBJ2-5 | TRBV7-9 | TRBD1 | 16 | TGTGCCAGCAGCTTAGGCGACCGGACAGGGGGAGAGACCCAGTACTTC | CASSLGDRTGGETQYF
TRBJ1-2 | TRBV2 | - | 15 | TGTGCCAGCAGTGAACTAGTCGATCCTAACTATGGCTACACCTTC | CASSELVDPNYGYTF
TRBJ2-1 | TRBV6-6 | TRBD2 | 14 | TGTGCCAGCCTGAGTAGGGAGGGGAATAATGAGCAGTTCTTC | CASLSREGNNEQFF
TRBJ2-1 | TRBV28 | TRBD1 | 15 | TGTGCCAGCAGTTCCGGGACAGGGGGGTCCAATGAGCAGTTCTTC | CASSSGTGGSNEQFF
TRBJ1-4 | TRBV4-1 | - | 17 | TGCGCCAGCAGCCAAGAGGAGAGGAGGAGCCTTAATGAAAAACTGTTTTTT | CASSQEERRSLNEKLFF
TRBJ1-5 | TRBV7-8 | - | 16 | TGTGCCAGCAGCTTACACAGGGTTTTATGGAATCAGCCCCAGCATTTT | CASSLHRVLWNQPQHF
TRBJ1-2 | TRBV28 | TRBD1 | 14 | TGTGCCAGCAGTTCCGCGGACAGGAACTATGGCTACACCTTC | CASSSADRNYGYTF
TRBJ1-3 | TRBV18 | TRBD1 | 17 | TGTGCCAGCTCACCACGTCAACAGGGGGACTCTGGAAACACCATATATTTT | CASSPRQQGDSGNTIYF
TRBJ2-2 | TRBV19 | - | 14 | TGTGCCAGTAGTACCACCGGGTACACCGGGGAGCTGTTTTTT | CASSTTGYTGELFF
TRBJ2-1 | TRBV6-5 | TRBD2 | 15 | TGTGCCAGCCGACGGAGCGGGGGGAACTACAATGAGCAGTTCTTC | CASRRSGGNYNEQFF
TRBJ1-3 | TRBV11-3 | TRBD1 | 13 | TGTGCCAGCTCCCGGACAGGGATGGACACCATATATTTT | CASSRTGMDTIYF
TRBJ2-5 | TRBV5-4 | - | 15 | TGTGCCAGCAGCTTGGCTTCGCAGGGGCAAGAGACCCAGTACTTC | CASSLASQGQETQYF